The source of this T cell receptor (beta chain) is a study of somatic mutations in cytotoxic T cells in rheumatoid arthritis. Whole-study context: Blood from the patient (over 28 ml EDTA) was drawn right after diagnosis, pretreatment. In some cases, T-cell populations stained with V beta antibodies were flow-sorted at nearly 100% purity, and these included V beta1+ cells sequenced for TCRB.

Sequenced by immunoSEQ multiplex PCR; TCRdb stores in-frame clones only, minus some. The repertoire holds roughly 20,000 clones, with about four fifths as singletons. Study-wide results and limits: Some patients, about an eighth of the 65, had a largest CD8+ clone that exceeded 20% of CD8+ cells.

Germline V gives CDR1 SNHLY, CDR2 FYNNEI. V shed 6 bases and J shed 0 bases, with 9 bases lying between them. This CDR3 spans 14 amino acids. On this clone: As yet, its antigen is unknown.

Sequencing was performed on CD8+ T cells sorted from blood. The receptor's source is an adult with rheumatoid arthritis. The chain carries TRBV2 and TRBJ1-5; D gene unclear. CDR3 sequence (DNA): TGTGCCAGCAGAGGCGGGGTTAGCAATCAGCCCCAGCATTTT. It codes for CASRGGVSNQPQHF.